What follows is one TCR beta chain and its context. Its antigen is not known. TCRdb reprocessed the RT-PCR reads with MiXCR, giving one entry per CDR3 protein. This table has some 500,000 distinct CDR3 sequences, 15% to 20% appearing once. The sample belongs to a study of response to subunit inactivated influenza vaccine. General study results and limits: Every seasonal influenza vaccination brings in few new T cells, the authors suggested.

The sequence derives from a man between 50 and 75 years old who received an inactivated influenza vaccine. The material sequenced was CD4+ T cells sorted from PBMCs, taken around 25 months after vaccination.

This CDR3 is CASSQDSGDEQYF. The CDR3 DNA is TGCGCCAGCAGCCAAGATTCGGGGGACGAGCAGTACTTC. This chain joins TRBV4-3 and TRBJ2-7; tentatively, D is TRBD2 (6 bases). V lost 0 bases, J lost 5 bases, and 8 bases lay in between. CDR3 length: 13 amino acids. Germline V CDR1 and CDR2: LGHNA, YSLEER.